The next 15 T cell receptor beta chains were all read from a single sample in a study of cytomegalovirus exposure and HLA in healthy donors. 13 Jbeta primers and 60 Vbeta primers were used for the PCR. Method: immunoSEQ multiplex PCR; TCRdb's copy keeps in-frame clones and lacks some. The table includes some 87,000 clones, roughly two thirds detected once. Sequencing was performed on PBMCs. Source of these receptors: a woman in her forties or fifties in good health and CMV-seropositive.

The J gene is TRBJ1-4, the V gene TRBV27; TRBD1 aligns across 11 bases. The CDR3 totals 17 residues. The ends lost 4 bases at V and 7 bases at J; junction bases unmatched: 11. Germline assignment: CDR1 MNHEY and CDR2 SMNVEV (reference sequence). The CDR3 region has the DNA TGTGCCAGCAGTTCCCCTGGGACAGGGGGTTTAAGTGAAAAACTGTTTTTT. The encoded protein is CASSSPGTGGLSEKLFF.

The chain recombines TRBV28 with TRBJ2-3; 7 nucleotides align to TRBD2. The CDR3 is 14 amino acids. J was trimmed by 1 base and V by 10 bases; bases with no gene match: 8. Germline-derived CDR1 and CDR2 are MDHEN and SYDVKM. CDR3 in amino acids: CATAGGSGTDTQYF. The DNA for the CDR3 is TGTGCCACCGCCGGGGGGAGTGGCACAGATACGCAGTATTTT. Supplemented by reference TRBV28 and TRBJ2-3, the full variable domain reads DVKVTQSSRYLVKRTGEKVFLECVQDMDHENMFWYRQDPGLGLRLIYFSYDVKMKEKGDIPEGYSVSREKKERFSLILESASTNQTSMYLCATAGGSGTDTQYFGPGTRLTVL.

This clone was detected a few times. V is TRBV21-1 and J is TRBJ2-1; TRBD2, as called in the table, went unchecked against the DNA. TRBV21-1 is a pseudogene. The CDR3 consists of 14 residues. CDR3 in DNA: TGTGCCAGCAGCAAAGGATCTAGCGGGAGTGAGCAGTTCTTC. Translated: CASSKGSSGSEQFF.

This clone came up a few times. The chain is built from TRBV10-3 and TRBJ2-7, with D possibly matching TRBD2 (6 bases). This CDR3 is 14 amino acids long. Germline CDR1 and CDR2: ENHRY and SYGVKD. V was trimmed by 3 bases and J by 0 bases, leaving 9 bases between them. The CDR3 DNA reads TGTGCCATCAGTGATGAGCGGGCCTCCTACGAGCAGTACTTC. It codes for CAISDERASYEQYF.

CDR3 sequence: CASSPSFGGRTDTQYF. CDR3 DNA: TGTGCCAGTAGTCCGTCGTTTGGGGGCAGGACAGATACGCAGTATTTT. This chain uses TRBV19 with TRBJ2-3, with D maybe TRBD1 (6 bases). CDR1 is LNHDA and CDR2 is SQIVND in the germline V gene (reference sequence). This CDR3 region has 16 residues. The germline V and J ends were trimmed by 5 bases and 3 bases, with 18 bases remaining between them.

The chain recombines TRBV18 with TRBJ1-4, with D possibly matching TRBD1 (6 bases). This CDR3 has 12 residues. Germline V gene lookup returns CDR1 KGHSH and CDR2 LQKENI. V lost 5 bases and J lost 8, with 9 bases in between. For the CDR3, the DNA is TGTGCCAGCTCAGCCGGACAGGAAAAACTGTTTTTT. It translates to CASSAGQEKLFF. Supplemented by reference TRBV18 and TRBJ1-4, the full variable domain reads NAGVMQNPRHLVRRRGQEARLRCSPMKGHSHVYWYRQLPEEGLKFMVYLQKENIIDESGMPKERFSAEFPKEGPSILRIQQVVRGDSAAYFCASSAGQEKLFFGSGTQLSVL.

The CDR3 region has the DNA TGTGCCAGTAGACAAACCGACAGATCTAATGAAAAACTGTTTTTT. Translated: CASRQTDRSNEKLFF. The chain couples TRBV19 to TRBJ1-4; tentatively, D is TRBD1 (5 bases). Trimming took 6 bases from V and 3 from J, leaving 14 bases between them. Germline V gene data show CDR1 as LNHDA and CDR2 as SQIVND (reference sequence). CDR3 length: 15 amino acids. Combining the CDR3 with reference TRBV19 and TRBJ1-4 gives the whole variable domain DGGITQSPKYLFRKEGQNVTLSCEQNLNHDAMYWYRQDPGQGLRLIYYSQIVNDFQKGDIAEGYSVSREKKESFPLTVTSAQKNPTAFYLCASRQTDRSNEKLFFGSGTQLSVL.

This chain connects TRBV7-9 to TRBJ2-7; a weak D match, TRBD2 (5 bases). V lost 5 bases and J 4 bases, leaving 6 bases between the germline ends. The CDR3 extends over 11 amino acids. Germline V gene sequence: CDR1 SEHNR, CDR2 FQNEAQ (reference sequence). The CDR3 spells CASSPGYEQYF. CDR3 nucleotides: TGTGCCAGCAGCCCGGGGTACGAGCAGTACTTC.

The CDR3 sequence is CASSPWVSSGFHSYEQYF. DNA of the CDR3: TGTGCCAGCAGCCCGTGGGTGAGTAGCGGATTTCACTCCTACGAGCAGTACTTC. The gene calls are TRBV7-8 and TRBJ2-7; D possibly corresponds to TRBD2 (6 bases). V was shortened by 5 bases and J by 0 bases, with 23 bases between the two germline ends. Germline-derived CDR1 and CDR2 are SGHVS and FQNEAQ. CDR3 length equals 18 residues.

This sequence joins TRBV19 and TRBJ2-3; no reliable D call. With 3 bases removed from V and 0 bases from J, the gap between germline ends came to 10 bases. Germline V lookup: CDR1 LNHDA, CDR2 SQIVND (reference sequence). The CDR3 covers 15 residues. The CDR3 DNA sequence: TGTGCCAGTAGTATGAGGCCCACTAGCACAGATACGCAGTATTTT. Translating it yields CASSMRPTSTDTQYF.

The chain carries TRBV28 and TRBJ1-2; a possible D gene is TRBD1 (6 bases). Germline V CDR1 and CDR2: MDHEN, SYDVKM. V dropped 2 bases and J dropped 8 bases, with 15 bases sitting between them. The CDR3 has 14 amino acids. The CDR3 nucleotides are TGTGCCAGCAGTTTAGCCGGACAGCTCAGGGGCTACACCTTC. The encoded protein is CASSLAGQLRGYTF.

The V and J genes are TRBV28 and TRBJ1-4; 8 positions match TRBD1. Germline V gene sequence: CDR1 MDHEN, CDR2 SYDVKM. There are 16 residues in the CDR3. V lost 5 bases and J lost 2; bases outside the gene matches: 7. The CDR3 region has the DNA TGTGCCAGCAGTCCGATCGACAGGGGCACTAATGAAAAACTGTTTTTT. It codes for CASSPIDRGTNEKLFF.

This clone has only a few counts. The rearrangement joins TRBV18 to TRBJ1-1; D might be TRBD1 (5 bases). V lost 6 bases and J lost 7, with 15 bases in between. CDR1 is KGHSH, CDR2 LQKENI, per germline. The CDR3 contains 13 residues. The CDR3 DNA sequence: TGTGCCAGCTCCCGTGGCAGGGAGGGTGAAGCTTTCTTT. The encoded protein is CASSRGREGEAFF.

The table lists this clone with a few counts. V usage is TRBV6-1 and J usage is TRBJ1-4; no firm D call. V lost 7 bases and J lost 8, with 14 bases in between. Per germline, CDR1 MNHNS and CDR2 SASEGT. This CDR3 contains 13 residues. The CDR3 loop reads CASTGRGGEKLFF. DNA of the CDR3: TGTGCCAGCACCGGGCGAGGAGGGGAAAAACTGTTTTTT.

The J gene is TRBJ2-7, the V gene TRBV9; possible D gene TRBD2, 5 bases. Germline V gives CDR1 SGDLS, CDR2 YYNGEE. The V end was cut by 10 bases, the J end by 2 bases, with 10 bases between. The CDR3 runs 11 residues. The CDR3 is CASGLAYEQYF. The CDR3 DNA follows: TGTGCCTCAGGACTGGCCTACGAGCAGTACTTC.